One sample yielded the 7 T cell receptor beta chains listed below, sequenced in a study of T cell responses to AZD1222 COVID-19 vaccine. The repertoire was sequenced with immunoSEQ multiplex PCR; TCRdb's copy has only in-frame clones and lacks some. Of some 110,000 clones listed, 88% are singletons. The sample consisted of peripheral blood, taken on day 0 of AZD1222 vaccination. These receptors all come from an adult in good health.

V usage is TRBV29-1 and J usage is TRBJ2-2; TRBD2 might be the D (6 bases). Germline values: CDR1 SQVTM, CDR2 ANQGSEA. The CDR3 runs to 15 residues. V was clipped by 4 bases and J by 4 bases, with 16 bases between them. For the CDR3, the DNA is TGCAGCGTTGCAGTCGAGCGGGTGGGCACCGGGGAGCTGTTTTTT. Its protein is CSVAVERVGTGELFF.

V gene TRBV5-1 combines with J gene TRBJ2-7; no clear D. V shed 0 bases and J shed 10 bases, with 17 bases lying between them. Germline CDR1 and CDR2: SGHRS and YFSETQ. The CDR3 loop spans 14 amino acids. The CDR3 sequence: CASSLDSGYSYQYF. The CDR3 DNA reads as TGCGCCAGCAGCTTGGACAGTGGGTACTCCTACCAGTACTTC. The complete variable domain, with remaining parts taken from reference TRBV5-1 and TRBJ2-7, reads KAGVTQTPRYLIKTRGQQVTLSCSPISGHRSVSWYQQTPGQGLQFLFEYFSETQRNKGNFPGRFSGRQFSNSRSEMNVSTLELGDSALYLCASSLDSGYSYQYFGPGTRLTVT.

About this clone: A much larger clone differs by one base, so this may be a read error. The chain carries TRBV12-5 and TRBJ1-3; no definite D call. CDR3 length equals 12 residues. From germline, CDR1 is LGHNT and CDR2 FRNRAP. The CDR3, as DNA: TGTGCTAGTGGTTTTTCTGGAGACACCATATATTTT. Residues: CASGFSGDTIYF.

The rearrangement links TRBV5-8 to TRBJ2-7, with D possibly being TRBD1 (6 bases). V gave up 6 bases and J gave up 3 bases, with 10 bases separating them. The CDR3 is made up of 12 amino acids. In germline, CDR1 is SGHTS, CDR2 YDEGEE. CDR3 in amino acids: CASNQGLYEQYF. DNA for the CDR3: TGTGCCAGCAATCAGGGGCTCTACGAGCAGTACTTC.

The chain combines TRBV7-2 with TRBJ2-5; possibly TRBD2 for D (6 bases). This CDR3 contains 14 residues. V was pared by 3 bases and J by 5 bases, with 13 bases between. Per germline, CDR1 SGHTA and CDR2 FQGNSA. CDR3 in amino acids: CASSFGGSLETQYF. The CDR3 nucleotides read TGTGCCAGCAGCTTCGGGGGTAGCCTCGAGACCCAGTACTTC.

The chain couples TRBV29-1 to TRBJ2-3, with D unclear. The CDR3 length is 12 residues. The V and J ends lost 3 bases and 3 bases respectively, with 7 bases between them. Germline V lookup: CDR1 SQVTM, CDR2 ANQGSEA. The CDR3 nucleotides read TGCAGCGTTGAGGGGAATACAGATACGCAGTATTTT. Encoded protein: CSVEGNTDTQYF.

CDR3 sequence (DNA): TGTGCCAGCGCGTTCGAGAGCTCCTATAATTCACCCCTCCACTTT. This gives the protein CASAFESSYNSPLHF. This chain links TRBV6-5 with TRBJ1-6; no clear D gene. CDR1 and CDR2 from the germline V gene are MNHEY and SVGAGI. The CDR3 loop spans 15 amino acids. Trimming shortened V by 8 bases and J by 0 bases, and 11 bases separated the two germline ends.